This TCR beta chain was retrieved from a study of early T cells in non-severe SARS-CoV-2 infection. CDR1 and CDR2 (germline): SGHAT, FQNNGV. The ends were cut back, 2 bases at V and 2 bases at J, with 9 bases in the middle. The CDR3 covers 14 residues. TCRdb ran MiXCR on the 5' RACE reads and lists one entry per CDR3 protein. The table lists about 42,000 distinct CDR3 sequences, around 6.9% of them singletons. The sequenced sample consisted of whole blood. The receptor was derived from an adult who was a healthcare worker with PCR-confirmed SARS-CoV-2 infection or an uninfected control (not recorded which). The chain has TRBV11-2 and TRBJ1-1; D is perhaps TRBD1 (5 bases). CDR3 nucleotide sequence: TGTGCCAGCAGCTTAATCCGGGGCAACACTGAAGCTTTCTTT. Protein product: CASSLIRGNTEAFF. The full variable domain, with the rest looked up from reference TRBV11-2 and TRBJ1-1, is EAGVAQSPRYKIIEKRQSVAFWCNPISGHATLYWYQQILGQGPKLLIQFQNNGVVDDSQLPKDRFSAERLKGVDSTLKIQPAKLEDSAVYLCASSLIRGNTEAFFGQGTRLTVV.